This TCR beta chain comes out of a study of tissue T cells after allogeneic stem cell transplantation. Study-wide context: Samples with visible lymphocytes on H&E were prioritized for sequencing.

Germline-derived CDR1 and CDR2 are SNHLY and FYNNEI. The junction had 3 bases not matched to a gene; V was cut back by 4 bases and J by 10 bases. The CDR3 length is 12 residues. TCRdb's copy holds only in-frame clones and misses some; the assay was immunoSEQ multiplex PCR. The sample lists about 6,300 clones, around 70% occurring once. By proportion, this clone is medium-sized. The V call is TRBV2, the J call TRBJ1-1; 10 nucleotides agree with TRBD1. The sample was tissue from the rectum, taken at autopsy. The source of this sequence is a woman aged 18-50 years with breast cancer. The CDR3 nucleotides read TGTGCCAGCAGTGGGACAGGGGGTGCAGCTTTCTTT. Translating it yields CASSGTGGAAFF.